This T cell receptor beta chain was identified in a study of control samples from healthy donors and cancer patients. The table came from immunoSEQ multiplex PCR; TCRdb's copy has only in-frame clones and leaves some out. Of 400,000 to 450,000 clones listed, around 90% are singletons. The germline CDR1 and CDR2 sequences are LGHDT and YNNKEL (reference sequence). Between the trimmed V and J ends, which lost 4 bases and 2 bases, there was a span of 17 bases. The CDR3 loop spans 16 amino acids. This clone has only one observation. V gene TRBV3-1 (or the pseudogene TRBV3-2) combines with J gene TRBJ1-2; possible D gene TRBD1, 5 bases. The receptor was derived from a man aged 40-49 years with head and neck cancer. Sequencing used PBMCs. The CDR3 spells CASSLNSVGGNYGYTF. The CDR3 nucleotides read TGTGCCAGCAGCCTTAACTCGGTGGGGGGGAACTATGGCTACACCTTC.